This T cell receptor (beta chain) was identified during a study of T cell changes during pregnancy in multiple sclerosis. The method was immunoSEQ multiplex PCR; TCRdb's version includes in-frame clones alone and lacks a portion of them. The sample has 36,000 or so clones, more than 70% seen once. With 2 bases clipped from V and 0 bases from J, the junction kept 10 bases outside the gene matches. This CDR3 is 17 amino acids long. Germline V gene lookup returns CDR1 SNHLY and CDR2 FYNNEI. This TCR derives from a female donor with multiple sclerosis, enrolled in a pregnancy study. The chain combines TRBV2 with TRBJ2-7; TRBD1 matches 7 bases. Here the sequenced sample was CD4+ T cells from peripheral blood mononuclear cells, taken in the first trimester of pregnancy. CDR3 nucleotides: TGTGCCAGCAGTGAACCACCCCACAGGGGCGGCTCCTACGAGCAGTACTTC. It codes for CASSEPPHRGGSYEQYF.